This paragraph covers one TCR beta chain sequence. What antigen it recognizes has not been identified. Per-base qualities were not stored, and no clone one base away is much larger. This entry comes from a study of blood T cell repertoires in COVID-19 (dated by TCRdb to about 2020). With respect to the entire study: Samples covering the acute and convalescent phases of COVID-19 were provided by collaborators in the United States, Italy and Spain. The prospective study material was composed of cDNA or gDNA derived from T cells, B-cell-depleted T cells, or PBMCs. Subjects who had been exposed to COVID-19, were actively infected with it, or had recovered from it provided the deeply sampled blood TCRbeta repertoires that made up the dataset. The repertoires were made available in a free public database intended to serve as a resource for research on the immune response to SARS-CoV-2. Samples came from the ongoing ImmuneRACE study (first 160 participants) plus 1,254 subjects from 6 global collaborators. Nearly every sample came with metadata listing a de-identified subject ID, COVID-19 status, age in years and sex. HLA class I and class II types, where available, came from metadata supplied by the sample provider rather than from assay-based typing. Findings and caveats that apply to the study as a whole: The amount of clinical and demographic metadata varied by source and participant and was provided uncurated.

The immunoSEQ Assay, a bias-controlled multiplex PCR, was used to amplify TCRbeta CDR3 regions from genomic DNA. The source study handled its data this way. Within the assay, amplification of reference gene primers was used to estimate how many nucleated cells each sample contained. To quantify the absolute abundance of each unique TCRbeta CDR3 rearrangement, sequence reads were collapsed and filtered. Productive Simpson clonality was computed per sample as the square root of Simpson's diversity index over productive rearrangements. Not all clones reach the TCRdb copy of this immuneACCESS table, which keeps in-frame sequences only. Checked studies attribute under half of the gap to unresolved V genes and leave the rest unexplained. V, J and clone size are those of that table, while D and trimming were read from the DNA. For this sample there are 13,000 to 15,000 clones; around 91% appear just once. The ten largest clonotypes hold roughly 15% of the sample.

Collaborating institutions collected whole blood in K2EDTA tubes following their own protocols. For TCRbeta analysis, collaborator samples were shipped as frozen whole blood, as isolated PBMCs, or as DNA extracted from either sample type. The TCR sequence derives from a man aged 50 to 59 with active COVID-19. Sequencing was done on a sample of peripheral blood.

The CDR3 region: CASSYSASGTDTQYF. The base sequence is TGTGCCAGCAGTTACTCGGCTAGCGGGACAGATACGCAGTATTTT. Rearrangement joined TRBV6-5 to TRBJ2-3; 8 nucleotides in the junction match TRBD2. V has 0 bases trimmed and J has 3 bases trimmed; junction bases matching no gene number 2. Taken from cysteine to phenylalanine, the CDR3 has 15 residues. Just the 45-base CDR3 DNA is kept, in frame starting at base 1. The CDR1 and CDR2 encoded by the germline V gene are MNHEY and SVGAGI.